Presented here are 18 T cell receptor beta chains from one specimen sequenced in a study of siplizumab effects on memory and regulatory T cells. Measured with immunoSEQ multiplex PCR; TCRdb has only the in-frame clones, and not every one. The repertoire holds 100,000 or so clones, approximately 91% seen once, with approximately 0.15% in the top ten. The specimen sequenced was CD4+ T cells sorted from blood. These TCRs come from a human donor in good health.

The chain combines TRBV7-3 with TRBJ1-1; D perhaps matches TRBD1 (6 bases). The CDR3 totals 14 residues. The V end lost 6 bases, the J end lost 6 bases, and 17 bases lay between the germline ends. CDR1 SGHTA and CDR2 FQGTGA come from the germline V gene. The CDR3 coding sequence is TGTGCCAGCAGGCCTACAGGGACCGGTGCTGAAGCTTTCTTT. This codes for CASRPTGTGAEAFF.

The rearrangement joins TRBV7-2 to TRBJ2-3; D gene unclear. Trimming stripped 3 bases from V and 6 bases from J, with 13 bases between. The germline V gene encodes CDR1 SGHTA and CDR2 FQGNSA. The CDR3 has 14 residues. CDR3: CASSLAATQDTQYF. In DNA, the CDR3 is TGTGCCAGCAGCTTGGCGGCAACCCAGGATACGCAGTATTTT.

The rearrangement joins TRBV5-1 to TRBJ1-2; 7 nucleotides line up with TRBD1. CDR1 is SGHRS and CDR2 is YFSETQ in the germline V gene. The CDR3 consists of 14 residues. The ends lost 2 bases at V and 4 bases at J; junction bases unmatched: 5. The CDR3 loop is CASSLEGGGYGYTF. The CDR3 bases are TGCGCCAGCAGCTTAGAAGGGGGCGGCTATGGCTACACCTTC.

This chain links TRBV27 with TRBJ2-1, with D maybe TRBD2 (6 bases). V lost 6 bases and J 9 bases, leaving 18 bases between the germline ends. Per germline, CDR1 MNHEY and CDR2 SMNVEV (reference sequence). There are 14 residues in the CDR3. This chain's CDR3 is CASSGGLKWPEQFF. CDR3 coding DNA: TGTGCCAGCAGCGGGGGACTTAAGTGGCCTGAGCAGTTCTTC.

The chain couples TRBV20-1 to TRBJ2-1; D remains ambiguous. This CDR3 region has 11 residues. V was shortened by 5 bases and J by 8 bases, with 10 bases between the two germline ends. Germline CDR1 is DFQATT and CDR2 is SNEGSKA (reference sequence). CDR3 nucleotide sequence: TGCAGTGCTTCGAACGGCGATGAGCAGTTCTTC. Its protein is CSASNGDEQFF.

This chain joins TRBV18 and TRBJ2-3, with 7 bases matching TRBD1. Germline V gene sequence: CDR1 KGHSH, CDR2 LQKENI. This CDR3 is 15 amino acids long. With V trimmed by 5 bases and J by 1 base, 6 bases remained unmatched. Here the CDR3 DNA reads TGTGCCAGCTCAACCGACAGGGATCGCACAGATACGCAGTATTTT. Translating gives CASSTDRDRTDTQYF.

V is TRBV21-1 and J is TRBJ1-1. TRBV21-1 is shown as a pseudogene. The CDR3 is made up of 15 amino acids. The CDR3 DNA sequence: TGTGCCAGCAGCAAATGGAGGACGGAGAACACTGAAGCTTTCTTT. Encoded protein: CASSKWRTENTEAFF.

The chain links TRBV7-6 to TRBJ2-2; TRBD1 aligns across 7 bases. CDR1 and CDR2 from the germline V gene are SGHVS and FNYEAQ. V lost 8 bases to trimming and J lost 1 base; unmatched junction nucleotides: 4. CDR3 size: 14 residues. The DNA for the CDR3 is TGTGCCAGCTCGGGACAGAAGAACACCGGGGAGCTGTTTTTT. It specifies CASSGQKNTGELFF.

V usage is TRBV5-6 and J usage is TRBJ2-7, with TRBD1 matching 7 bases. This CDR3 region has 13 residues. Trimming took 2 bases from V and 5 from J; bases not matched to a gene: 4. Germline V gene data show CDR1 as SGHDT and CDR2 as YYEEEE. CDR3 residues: CASSFDRDNEQYF. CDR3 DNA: TGTGCCAGCAGCTTTGACAGGGACAACGAGCAGTACTTC.

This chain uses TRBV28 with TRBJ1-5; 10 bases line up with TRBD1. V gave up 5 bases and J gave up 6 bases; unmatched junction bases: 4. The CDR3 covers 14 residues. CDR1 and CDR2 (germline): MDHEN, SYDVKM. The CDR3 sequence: CASSRQGALQPQHF. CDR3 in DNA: TGTGCCAGCAGTAGACAGGGGGCCCTTCAGCCCCAGCATTTT.

This CDR3 is CASSMGTGVDTQYF. In nucleotides, the CDR3 is TGTGCCAGTAGTATGGGGACAGGGGTAGATACGCAGTATTTT. The chain is built from TRBV19 and TRBJ2-3, with 10 bases matching TRBD1. Germline CDR1 LNHDA, CDR2 SQIVND (reference sequence). CDR3 length: 14 amino acids. Trimming removed 3 bases from V and 5 bases from J; junction bases left unmatched: 2.

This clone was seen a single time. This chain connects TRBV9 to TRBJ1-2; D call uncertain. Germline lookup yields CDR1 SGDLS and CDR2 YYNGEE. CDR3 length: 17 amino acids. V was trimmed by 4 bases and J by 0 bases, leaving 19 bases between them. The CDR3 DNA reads TGTGCCAGCAGCCCCAGTGCCTGGGCAGACGCTAACTATGGCTACACCTTC. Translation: CASSPSAWADANYGYTF.

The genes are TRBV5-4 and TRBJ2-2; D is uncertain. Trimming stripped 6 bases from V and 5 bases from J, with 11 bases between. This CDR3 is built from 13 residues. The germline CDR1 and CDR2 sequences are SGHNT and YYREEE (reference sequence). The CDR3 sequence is CASTPGWTGELFF. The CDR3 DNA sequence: TGTGCCAGCACCCCCGGGTGGACCGGGGAGCTGTTTTTT.

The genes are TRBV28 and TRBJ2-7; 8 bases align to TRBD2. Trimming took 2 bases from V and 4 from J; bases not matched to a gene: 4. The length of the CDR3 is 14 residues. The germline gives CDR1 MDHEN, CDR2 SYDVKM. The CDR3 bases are TGTGCCAGCAGTTTAGTAGCGGGGACATACGAGCAGTACTTC. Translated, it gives CASSLVAGTYEQYF.

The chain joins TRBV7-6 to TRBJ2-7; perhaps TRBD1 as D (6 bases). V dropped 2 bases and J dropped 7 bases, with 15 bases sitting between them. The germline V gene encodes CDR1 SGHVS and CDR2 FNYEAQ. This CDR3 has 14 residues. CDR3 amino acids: CASSLLLQGSEQYF. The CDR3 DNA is TGTGCCAGCAGCTTACTTTTACAGGGCAGTGAGCAGTACTTC.

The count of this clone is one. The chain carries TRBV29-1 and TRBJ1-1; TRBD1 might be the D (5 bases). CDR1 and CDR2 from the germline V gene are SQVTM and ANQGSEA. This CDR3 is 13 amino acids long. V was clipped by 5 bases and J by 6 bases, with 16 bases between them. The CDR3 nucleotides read TGCAGCGTTACGTGGGGGTTGGGGGCTGAAGCTTTCTTT. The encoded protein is CSVTWGLGAEAFF. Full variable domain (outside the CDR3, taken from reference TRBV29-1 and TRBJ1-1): SAVISQKPSRDICQRGTSLTIQCQVDSQVTMMFWYRQQPGQSLTLIATANQGSEATYESGFVIDKFPISRPNLTFSTLTVSNMSPEDSSIYLCSVTWGLGAEAFFGQGTRLTVV.

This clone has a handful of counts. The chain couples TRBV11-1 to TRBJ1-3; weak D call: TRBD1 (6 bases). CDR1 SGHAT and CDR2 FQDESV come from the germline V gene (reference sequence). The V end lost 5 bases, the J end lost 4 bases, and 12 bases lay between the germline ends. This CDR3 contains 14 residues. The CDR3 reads CASSRTGSGNTIYF. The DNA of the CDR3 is TGTGCCAGCAGCCGCACAGGGTCAGGAAACACCATATATTTT. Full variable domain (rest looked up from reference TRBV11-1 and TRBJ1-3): EAEVAQSPRYKITEKSQAVAFWCDPISGHATLYWYRQILGQGPELLVQFQDESVVDDSQLPKDRFSAERLKGVDSTLKIQPAELGDSAMYLCASSRTGSGNTIYFGEGSWLTVV.

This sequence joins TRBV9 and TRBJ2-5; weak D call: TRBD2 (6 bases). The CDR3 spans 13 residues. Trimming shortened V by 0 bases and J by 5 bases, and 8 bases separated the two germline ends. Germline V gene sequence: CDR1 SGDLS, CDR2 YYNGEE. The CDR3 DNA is TGTGCCAGCAGCGTAGGGCTAGCGGAGACCCAGTACTTC. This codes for CASSVGLAETQYF.